The entry below gives a single T cell receptor (beta chain) sequence along with its context. Then a second PCR, running about 6 to 11 cycles, was carried out with a sample-barcoded 5' primer and a J-beta primer mix. TCRdb recomputed calls from the 5' RACE reads with MiXCR, one row per CDR3 protein. Here the sample spans about 620,000 distinct CDR3 sequences, around 52% being singletons. The CDR3 length is 12 residues. V dropped 4 bases and J dropped 9 bases, with 13 bases sitting between them. The germline gives CDR1 SGHRS, CDR2 YFSETQ. The data were obtained in a study of blood T cells in healthy people across ages. The donors, aged about 6 to 90, were healthy Caucasians from Russia. Each donor had about 9.6 milliliters of peripheral blood drawn.

Sequencing was carried out using blood. The chain combines TRBV5-1 with TRBJ2-5, with D unresolved. The origin of this receptor is a woman older than 75 in good health. The CDR3 DNA is TGCGCCAGCAGCGTAGCTTCACGGGCCCAGTACTTC. As protein: CASSVASRAQYF.